Each of the 23 T cell receptor beta chains below was sequenced from the same sample in a study of T cells in women clearing cervical HPV infection. Sequencing used immunoSEQ multiplex PCR; TCRdb keeps in-frame clones, though not all of them. The table for this sample gives roughly 20,000 clones. The material sequenced was blood buffy coat. These receptors originate from a woman aged 18-70 years with a cervical HPV16 infection that either progressed to CIN3+ or cleared (not recorded which).

Worth noting for this clone: The read finishes 3 residues shy of the CDR3 end, and the germline J gene is used to complete it. V is TRBV11-1 and J is TRBJ2-1, with 7 positions matching TRBD1. There are 15 residues in the CDR3. Trimming cost V 10 bases and J 1 base; bases outside gene matches: 10. Looked up from germline, CDR1 is SGHAT and CDR2 is FQDESV (reference sequence). The CDR3: CATRSGGQSYNEQFF. The part of the CDR3 DNA that was read is TGTGCCACACGCTCTGGGGGACAGTCCTACAATGAG.

The CDR3 loop is CASSPPGQGRETQYF. CDR3 bases read: TGCGCCAGCAGCCCACCTGGACAGGGGAGGGAGACG. V and J are TRBV5-1 and TRBJ2-3, with 9 bases lining up with TRBD1. From the germline J gene comes the end of the CDR3, since the read stops 3 residues before it. CDR1 and CDR2 (germline): SGHRS, YFSETQ. This CDR3 contains 15 residues.

Concerning this clone itself: The read terminates 3 residues ahead of where the CDR3 ends, so the germline J gene completes it. The rearrangement uses TRBV10-3 and TRBJ1-2; 7 bases map to TRBD1. This CDR3 contains 13 residues. Germline values: CDR1 ENHRY, CDR2 SYGVKD. This CDR3 reads CAISGGTEDGYTF. CDR3 bases read: TGTGCCATCAGTGGCGGGACAGAGGACGGC.

Concerning this clone itself: Read sequence stops 3 residues before the CDR3 end, and the germline J gene provides the missing end. The chain has TRBV13 and TRBJ2-4; weak D call: TRBD1 (5 bases). Germline CDR1 and CDR2: PRHDT and FYEKMQ (reference sequence). The CDR3 runs 15 residues. Trimming took off 5 bases at V and 2 bases at J, with 13 bases between the two ends. The CDR3 bases that were read are TGTGCCAGCAGCCTGACAGATACGACCAAAAACATT. This sequence encodes CASSLTDTTKNI. The entire CDR3 protein reads CASSLTDTTKNIQYF.

With regard to this clone: The read is 3 residues too short to cover the CDR3 end, so that end is filled in from the germline J gene. The chain employs TRBV9 and TRBJ2-3; D assignment may be TRBD1 or TRBD2 (5 bases each). The CDR3 length is 16 residues. Germline CDR1 SGDLS, CDR2 YYNGEE. V lost 0 bases and J 1 base, leaving 12 bases between the germline ends. CDR3 residues: CASSVVAGRGTDTQYF. CDR3 DNA, as far as it was read: TGTGCCAGCAGCGTAGTTGCAGGGAGAGGCACAGATACG.

Concerning this clone: The read ends 3 residues shy of where the CDR3 ends; the end is completed using the germline J gene. The V gene is TRBV4-2, the J gene TRBJ2-5; 11 nucleotides agree with TRBD1. Germline CDR1 and CDR2: LGHNA and YNFKEQ. V was clipped by 3 bases and J by 5 bases; unmatched bases: 14. The CDR3 totals 18 residues. CDR3 sequence: CASSHTDRGPPQEETQYF. CDR3 bases read: TGTGCCAGCAGCCATACGGACAGGGGGCCACCGCAAGAGGAGACC.

With regard to this clone: The read falls 3 residues short of the CDR3 end, and the missing part is taken from the germline J gene. The chain is built from TRBV7-9 and TRBJ2-5, with D unclear. Trimming removed 1 base from V and 5 bases from J, with 5 bases in between. The germline V gene has CDR1 SEHNR and CDR2 FQNEAQ (reference sequence). The CDR3 has 12 amino acids. The part of the CDR3 DNA that was read is TGTGCCAGCAGCTTAGGCGAGGAGACC. Its protein is CASSLGEET. The full-length CDR3 reads as CASSLGEETQYF.

A word on this clone: The CDR3 is cut off 3 residues early in the read; its end comes from the germline J gene. The chain joins TRBV5-1 to TRBJ2-6; perhaps TRBD1 as D (7 bases). The CDR3 extends over 17 amino acids. CDR1 is SGHRS and CDR2 is YFSETQ in the germline V gene. The V gene lost 0 bases and the J gene lost 0 bases, with 10 bases spanning the gap. The CDR3 protein is CASSLGQGGSGANVLTF. Incomplete CDR3 DNA: TGCGCCAGCAGCTTGGGTCAGGGGGGCTCTGGGGCCAACGTC.

Note on this clone: Read sequence stops 3 residues before the CDR3 end, and the germline J gene provides the missing end. The chain has TRBV20-1 and TRBJ2-7, with D maybe TRBD2 (5 bases). Germline assignment: CDR1 DFQATT and CDR2 SNEGSKA (reference sequence). V lost 5 bases and J lost 5, with 16 bases in between. There are 13 residues in the CDR3. CDR3 loop: CSAAGSGGHEQYF. The covered CDR3 bases are TGCAGTGCTGCTGGATCGGGCGGGCACGAG.

Note on this clone: The read halts 3 residues ahead of the CDR3 end, with the missing end drawn from the germline J gene. This chain links TRBV2 with TRBJ2-4; no clear D. CDR3 size: 12 residues. Deletions cut 4 bases from V and 9 bases from J, with 10 bases between. CDR1 and CDR2 (germline): SNHLY, FYNNEI. Incomplete CDR3 DNA: TGTGCCAGCAGTGGCACAGATACCATT. Residues: CASSGTDTI. The whole CDR3 region reads CASSGTDTIQYF.

In regard to this clone: The read finishes 3 residues shy of the CDR3 end, and the germline J gene is used to complete it. The chain recombines TRBV7-9 with TRBJ1-6; 8 positions agree with TRBD1. CDR1 and CDR2 (germline): SEHNR, FQNEAQ (reference sequence). V lost 6 bases and J lost 7; bases outside the gene matches: 8. This CDR3 has 15 amino acids. The CDR3 here is CASRSQGAWNSPLHF. The DNA read from the CDR3 is TGTGCCAGCAGGTCCCAGGGGGCTTGGAATTCACCC.

A remark on this clone: An end of the junction does not agree with germline; a read error may underlie this. The read falls 3 residues short of the CDR3 end, and the missing part is taken from the germline J gene. The chain couples TRBV4-2 to TRBJ1-1, with 7 positions matching TRBD1. CDR3 length equals 13 residues. Per germline, CDR1 LGHNA and CDR2 YNFKEQ. Incomplete CDR3 DNA: TGCGCCAGCAGCAGATTAGGGGGCTCTGAA. It is translated as CASSRLGGSE. The complete CDR3 sequence is CASSRLGGSEAFF.

For this clone: The read is 3 residues too short to cover the CDR3 end, so that end is filled in from the germline J gene. The chain recombines TRBV18 with TRBJ2-4, with 7 bases identical to TRBD1. The V gene's germline CDR1 is KGHSH and CDR2 LQKENI. This CDR3 comprises 13 residues. CDR3 bases read: TGTGCCAGCTCACCCGGGACAGACTATGGT. Its translation is CASSPGTDYG. The full CDR3 is CASSPGTDYGQYF.

As regards this clone: From the germline J gene comes the end of the CDR3, since the read stops 3 residues before it. V is TRBV13 and J is TRBJ2-3, with 8 bases fitting TRBD2. The CDR3 is 16 amino acids. CDR1 and CDR2 from the germline V gene are PRHDT and FYEKMQ (reference sequence). The sequenced part of the CDR3 DNA is TGTGCCAGCAGCTTAGTCGGGGGGGAGATCCAAGAGACG. Translation gives CASSLVGGEIQET. The whole CDR3 protein reads CASSLVGGEIQETQYF.

Comments on this clone: The sequence runs out 3 residues before the end of the CDR3; the remainder is reconstructed from the germline J gene. The chain recombines TRBV20-1 with TRBJ1-5; the match to TRBD1 covers 9 bases. Germline V gene data show CDR1 as DFQATT and CDR2 as SNEGSKA (reference sequence). The CDR3 runs 14 residues. Unmatched junction bases numbered 3, after V lost 1 base and J lost 5 bases. The sequenced CDR3 bases are TGCAGTGCTAGAGGGGACAGGGTCTATCAGCCC. Translated, it gives CSARGDRVYQP. The complete CDR3 reads CSARGDRVYQPQHF.

Concerning this clone itself: From the germline J gene comes the end of the CDR3, since the read stops 3 residues before it. This chain links TRBV4-2 with TRBJ2-5, with 11 bases that match TRBD2. J lost 1 base, V lost 4 bases, and 5 bases had no gene match. The CDR3 totals 16 residues. CDR1 and CDR2 from the germline V gene are LGHNA and YNFKEQ. The sequenced part of the CDR3 DNA is TGTGCCAGCAGCCCTCTTACTAGCGGGGGCCAAGAGACC. Translating gives CASSPLTSGGQET. The CDR3 as a whole reads CASSPLTSGGQETQYF.

A word on this clone: The sequence runs out 3 residues before the end of the CDR3; the remainder is reconstructed from the germline J gene. The chain is built from TRBV20-1 and TRBJ2-7, with D possibly TRBD1 on 5 matching bases. Germline-derived CDR1 and CDR2 are DFQATT and SNEGSKA (reference sequence). V dropped 6 bases and J dropped 3 bases, with 12 bases sitting between them. CDR3 length: 12 amino acids. Incomplete CDR3 DNA: TGCAGTGCCCTCGGCAGGGACTACGAG. It specifies CSALGRDYE. The full-length CDR3 reads as CSALGRDYEQYF.

Concerning this clone itself: The CDR3 end lies 3 residues beyond the end of the read and is filled in from the germline J gene. The chain joins TRBV7-6 to TRBJ1-5; 8 bases agree with TRBD1. This CDR3 region has 16 residues. Trimming took 1 base from V and 5 from J; bases not matched to a gene: 7. Germline CDR1 and CDR2: SGHVS and FNYEAQ. The CDR3 spells CASSLEQGGPDQPQHF. The sequenced CDR3 bases are TGTGCCAGCAGCTTAGAACAGGGGGGCCCGGATCAGCCC.

A word on this clone: Coverage ceases 3 residues before the CDR3 finishes, and the germline J gene fills in the end. The chain joins TRBV5-1 to TRBJ2-5; D is possibly TRBD2 (7 bases). Between the trimmed V and J ends, which lost 4 bases and 2 bases, there was a span of 18 bases. This CDR3 spans 16 amino acids. Germline CDR1 SGHRS, CDR2 YFSETQ. Incomplete CDR3 DNA: TGCGCCAGCAGCACTATAGGGGGGGGAATTCAAGAGACC. This translates into CASSTIGGGIQET. The complete CDR3 protein is CASSTIGGGIQETQYF.

As for this clone: The read ends 3 residues early relative to the CDR3; the germline J gene fills the gap. V is TRBV13 and J is TRBJ1-4, with 9 bases aligning to TRBD1. The CDR3 has 14 residues. Germline-derived CDR1 and CDR2 are PRHDT and FYEKMQ (reference sequence). The junction had 1 base not matched to a gene; V was cut back by 5 bases and J by 3 bases. CDR3 loop: CASSRQGANEKLFF. The DNA read from the CDR3 is TGTGCCAGCAGCCGACAGGGGGCTAATGAAAAA.

As concerns this clone: The read finishes 3 residues shy of the CDR3 end, and the germline J gene is used to complete it. The chain uses TRBV7-6 and TRBJ1-2; 8 nucleotides line up with TRBD1. Per germline, CDR1 SGHVS and CDR2 FNYEAQ. The V gene end was trimmed by 5 bases and the J gene end by 2 bases; junction bases not matched to a gene: 7. This CDR3 has 15 residues. The CDR3 DNA, read in part, is TGTGCCAGCAGCCTAGGGACAGGCTCCAACTATGGC. This gives the protein CASSLGTGSNYG. The CDR3 in its entirety is CASSLGTGSNYGYTF. Supplemented by reference TRBV7-6 and TRBJ1-2, the full variable domain reads GAGVSQSPRYKVTKRGQDVALRCDPISGHVSLYWYRQALGQGPEFLTYFNYEAQQDKSGLPNDRFSAERPEGSISTLTIQRTEQRDSAMYRCASSLGTGSNYGYTFGSGTRLTVV.

Notes on this clone: The CDR3 goes on 3 residues after the read ends, and that part is filled in from the germline J gene. V gene TRBV20-1 combines with J gene TRBJ1-4; D is unresolved. Germline loops: CDR1 DFQATT, CDR2 SNEGSKA (reference sequence). The CDR3 has 15 amino acids. The sequenced part of the CDR3 DNA is TGCAGTGCTTCGCCCTTCCAGGCGTATAATTCACCA. Amino acids: CSASPFQAYNSP. The whole CDR3 reads CSASPFQAYNSPLFF.

On this clone itself: The read ends 3 residues shy of where the CDR3 ends; the end is completed using the germline J gene. The rearrangement links TRBV7-9 to TRBJ2-1; tentatively, D is TRBD1 (6 bases). The germline V gene encodes CDR1 SEHNR and CDR2 FQNEAQ (reference sequence). The ends were cut back, 6 bases at V and 8 bases at J, with 8 bases in the middle. The CDR3 consists of 11 residues. CDR3 bases read: TGTGCCAGCAGTTGGGGGCATGAG. This codes for CASSWGHE. The whole CDR3 protein is CASSWGHEQFF.